A single sample is the source of the 25 T cell receptor delta chains below, sequenced in a study of gamma-delta T cells after stem cell transplantation. TCRdb re-called the RT-PCR reads through CATT. Of over 1,500 delta-chain clones listed, roughly 17% are singletons. Sequencing was performed on gamma-delta T cells. The origin of the receptors is a human donor. It is not recorded whose cells these are; they may come from a transplant donor.

This clone is categorized as medium-sized. One base separates it from a far larger clone, so it is likely a read error. Other DNA sequences from this sample encode an identical CDR3 as well. The rearrangement links TRDV3 to TRDJ1; D is possibly TRDD2 (6 bases). The germline V gene encodes CDR1 TVYSNPD and CDR2 GDNSRS (reference sequence). The CDR3 totals 15 residues. CDR3 in amino acids: CAFSLLPLYTYKLIF. For the CDR3, the DNA is TGTGCCTTTTCACTCCTTCCGCTGTACACCTATAAACTCATCTTT.

This clone turned up a few times. This likely stems from a read error, as it lies one base from a far larger clone. This rearrangement joins TRDV2 to TRDJ1, with D possibly matching TRDD2 (6 bases). The CDR3 covers 22 residues. Germline CDR1 GEAIGNYY, CDR2 EKD. Trimming left V 0 bases short and J 4 bases short, with 35 bases between. CDR3 region: CACDTGNLPASPGLTTRDKLIF. The DNA for the CDR3 is TGTGCCTGTGACACCGGAAATCTTCCTGCGTCTCCTGGGCTCACTACGCGCGATAAACTCATCTTT.

This clone came up a few times. V usage is TRDV1 and J usage is TRDJ1; D not resolved. Trimming pared 2 bases from V and 0 bases from J, leaving 19 bases between. Germline V lookup: CDR1 TSWWSYY, CDR2 QGS. The CDR3 totals 18 residues. CDR3 in DNA: TGTGCTCTTGGGGAAAGAGCGGCGGACCCACCCTACACCGATAAACTCATCTTT. Translating it yields CALGERAADPPYTDKLIF.

The J gene is TRDJ1, the V gene TRDV2, with 7 bases fitting TRDD3. This CDR3 region has 15 residues. From germline, CDR1 is GEAIGNYY and CDR2 EKD. The V and J ends lost 0 bases and 5 bases, in that order; junction bases with no gene match: 8. The CDR3 region is CACDTLKLLGDKLIF. CDR3 sequence (DNA): TGTGCCTGTGACACCCTAAAATTACTGGGGGATAAACTCATCTTT.

V gene TRDV2 was called; the J gene was not. CDR1 is GEAIGNYY and CDR2 is EKD in the germline V gene. The CDR3 runs to 13 residues. In DNA, the CDR3 is TGTGCCTGTGACTCTCTCGTGTTCGATAACCTCCACTTT. Protein product: CACDSLVFDNLHF.

By share, this clone ranks as large. The sample holds other DNA sequences that translate to the same CDR3. CDR3 amino acids: CALGLPAREAFSYKGGYAVHQYTDKLIF. In DNA, the CDR3 is TGTGCTCTTGGGCTCCCAGCGCGGGAGGCCTTCTCCTATAAAGGGGGATACGCAGTTCATCAATACACCGATAAACTCATCTTT. The gene calls are TRDV1 and TRDJ1, with TRDD3 identical over 10 bases. The V gene's germline CDR1 is TSWWSYY and CDR2 QGS. Trimming at V came to 5 bases and at J to 0 bases, leaving 42 bases not matched to a gene. The length of the CDR3 is 28 residues.

Relative to its sample, this clone is medium-sized. The rearrangement joins TRDV2 to TRDJ1; 8 nucleotides line up with TRDD3. V lost 0 bases, J lost 6 bases, and 26 bases stayed unmatched. This CDR3 comprises 21 residues. The germline V gene encodes CDR1 GEAIGNYY and CDR2 EKD. The CDR3 DNA reads TGTGCCTGTGACACCGTGCCTACGGGGAAAGTACTGGGGGTCCGGACCTATAAACTCATCTTT. Protein product: CACDTVPTGKVLGVRTYKLIF.

For this clone: The junction departs from germline at one end; a sequencing error may be responsible. The sample holds other DNA sequences that translate to the same CDR3. The J gene is TRDJ1, the V gene TRDV2, with D tentatively TRDD2 (6 bases). The CDR3 length is 15 residues. Germline loops: CDR1 GEAIGNYY, CDR2 EKD. The CDR3 spells CACDTLSNPTDKLIF. The CDR3 DNA sequence: TGTGCCTGTGACACACTCTCTAATCCTACCGATAAACTCATCTTC.

Notes on this clone: A far bigger clonotype differs at one base, so this is likely a read error. Other DNA variants within this sample encode the same CDR3. The V and J genes are TRDV1 and TRDJ2; 9 bases fit TRDD3. This CDR3 spans 23 amino acids. The germline gives CDR1 TSWWSYY, CDR2 QGS. In DNA, the CDR3 is TGTGCTCTTGGGAAGGGGATCCTACTGAAATACGGGGGGATACTGGACTTGACAGCTCAACTCTTCTTT. Protein product: CALGKGILLKYGGILDLTAQLFF.

CDR3 residues: CACDTVGERAYTDKLIF. DNA of the CDR3: TGTGCCTGTGACACAGTCGGGGAGCGGGCCTACACCGATAAACTCATCTTT. The chain links TRDV2 to TRDJ1, with D tentatively TRDD3 (5 bases). Germline CDR1 and CDR2: GEAIGNYY and EKD. The CDR3 runs to 17 residues. Trimming pared 1 base from V and 0 bases from J, leaving 17 bases between.

This clone is medium-sized in the sample. The chain links TRDV2 to TRDJ1, with TRDD3 matching over 12 bases. V trimming: 0 bases; J trimming: 4 bases; junction bases outside the gene matches: 14. The CDR3 is 19 amino acids. Germline CDR1 reads GEAIGNYY; CDR2 reads EKD. The CDR3 bases are TGTGCCTGTGACACCGTTGCTTCCGGACTGGGGGATACCGTCGATAAACTCATCTTT. As protein: CACDTVASGLGDTVDKLIF.

With regard to this clone: For this DNA, TCRdb reports the protein of a much larger clone, which diverges at residue 6, most likely from a read error; the protein presented here is translated directly from the DNA. V usage is TRDV2 and J usage is TRDJ1; TRDD3 aligns across 10 bases. The V and J ends lost 3 bases and 1 base, in that order; junction bases with no gene match: 10. Germline CDR1 GEAIGNYY, CDR2 EKD. This CDR3 has 17 residues. The CDR3 reads CACDSFLGDKITDKLIF. The CDR3 DNA sequence: TGTGCCTGTGACTCCTTCCTGGGGGATAAGATCACCGATAAACTCATCTTT.

This clone is medium-sized within its sample. The V and J genes are TRDV1 and TRDJ1; 13 bases agree with TRDD3. With 3 bases clipped from V and 2 bases from J, the junction kept 45 bases outside the gene matches. This CDR3 has 30 amino acids. CDR1 TSWWSYY and CDR2 QGS come from the germline V gene. The CDR3 reads CALGDVITGPSFSPYWGIRVYGEGTDKLIF. The CDR3 DNA reads TGTGCTCTTGGGGACGTTATAACCGGCCCTTCCTTCTCCCCTTACTGGGGGATACGCGTATATGGGGAGGGGACCGATAAACTCATCTTT.

This clone is judged medium-sized (0.01 to 0.1%). The chain recombines TRDV2 with TRDJ1; perhaps TRDD3 as D (6 bases). V lost 0 bases and J 2 bases, leaving 21 bases between the germline ends. The CDR3 contains 18 residues. Germline V gene sequence: CDR1 GEAIGNYY, CDR2 EKD. CDR3 protein: CACDTVGDAQRGTDKLIF. The CDR3 DNA follows: TGTGCCTGTGACACCGTAGGGGATGCCCAGCGGGGGACCGATAAACTCATCTTT.

There are a few counts of this clone. The genes are TRDV2 and TRDJ1, with D perhaps TRDD3 (6 bases). The germline CDR1 and CDR2 sequences are GEAIGNYY and EKD. This CDR3 is 15 amino acids long. V lost 1 base and J lost 0, with 11 bases in between. The CDR3 spells CACDTWGPYTDKLIF. CDR3 in DNA: TGTGCCTGTGACACGTGGGGGCCCTACACCGATAAACTCATCTTT.

About this clone itself: A read error may be the cause here, since a much bigger clone is one base away. This same CDR3 is encoded by further DNA sequences in the sample. This chain connects TRDV1 to TRDJ1; TRDD3 matches 8 bases. This CDR3 region has 23 residues. The germline V gene has CDR1 TSWWSYY and CDR2 QGS. CDR3 amino acids: CALPGDGPLPTMGDPIETDKLIF. DNA for the CDR3: TGTGCTCTGCCAGGGGACGGCCCCCTGCCGACCATGGGGGATCCCATCGAGACCGATAAACTTATCTTT.

The CDR3: CAFRIYTDKLIF. The DNA for the CDR3 is TGTGCCTTTCGGATTTACACCGATAAACTCATCTTT. V gene TRDV3 combines with J gene TRDJ1; D remains ambiguous. Looked up from germline, CDR1 is TVYSNPD and CDR2 is GDNSRS (reference sequence). There are 12 residues in the CDR3. V gave up 2 bases and J gave up 0 bases, with 7 bases separating them.

About this clone itself: A single base is all that separates this from a far larger clone, so a read error is likely. This sequence joins TRDV2 and TRDJ3, with 12 bases that match TRDD3. J lost 1 base, V lost 0 bases, and 21 bases had no gene match. This CDR3 spans 25 amino acids. Germline V gene data show CDR1 as GEAIGNYY and CDR2 as EKD. Written as DNA, the CDR3 is TGTGCCTGTGACACCGCCGGGAGTGTACGACTGGGGGATACCCTAGGGTCCTGGGACACCCGACAGATGTTTTTC. Translated: CACDTAGSVRLGDTLGSWDTRQMFF.

In its sample, this clone is medium-sized (0.01 to 0.1%). Other DNA sequences in this specimen translate into the identical CDR3. The chain couples TRDV1 to TRDJ1; TRDD3 matches at 8 bases. The V gene's germline CDR1 is TSWWSYY and CDR2 QGS. V lost 2 bases, J lost 0 bases, and 29 bases stayed unmatched. The CDR3 covers 24 residues. CDR3 sequence (DNA): TGTGCTCTTGGGGAAGGGGTCTTCCACGCCTTACTGGGGGCGTATTCCTTCTACACCGATAAACTCATCTTT. Its protein is CALGEGVFHALLGAYSFYTDKLIF.

As regards this clone: A read error may account for a junction end that differs from germline. This sequence joins TRDV1 and TRDJ1; 8 bases agree with TRDD3. CDR1 is TSWWSYY, CDR2 QGS, per germline. The CDR3 covers 19 residues. The CDR3 DNA follows: TGTGCTATTGGGGAAAGCAGTCTCCTCAGACTGGGGGCCAGCGAAACACTCATCTTT. As protein: CAIGESSLLRLGASETLIF.

This clone came up a few times. This probably arose from a read error, given a far larger clone one base away. Other DNA sequences in this sample translate to the same CDR3. The chain links TRDV3 to TRDJ1; D is possibly TRDD2 (6 bases). In germline, CDR1 is TVYSNPD, CDR2 GDNSRS (reference sequence). The CDR3 loop spans 15 amino acids. CDR3 in amino acids: CAFSLLPLYTDKLIF. The CDR3 nucleotides read TGTGCCTTTTCACTCCTTCCGCTGTACACTGATAAACTCATCTTT.

This clone was observed a few times. The protein given by TCRdb reflects a much larger clone and differs at residue 5 from this DNA's translation, likely from a read error; the protein shown is the DNA's translation. The V and J genes are TRDV3 and TRDJ1; D possibly corresponds to TRDD2 (6 bases). V was pared by 2 bases and J by 0 bases, with 16 bases between. CDR1 is TVYSNPD and CDR2 is GDNSRS in the germline V gene (reference sequence). CDR3 length: 15 amino acids. As DNA, the CDR3 is TGTGCCTTTTCACCCCTTCCGCTGTACACCGATAAACTCATCTTT. Its translation: CAFSPLPLYTDKLIF.

This clone has more than one count but fewer than ten. The J gene is TRDJ1, the V gene TRDV1; D uncertain. The CDR3 covers 17 residues. Trimming left V 5 bases short and J 3 bases short, with 22 bases between. CDR1 TSWWSYY and CDR2 QGS come from the germline V gene. The CDR3 loop reads CALGKRITFRAADKLIF. DNA for the CDR3: TGTGCTCTTGGGAAACGAATCACATTTCGGGCGGCCGATAAACTCATCTTT.

This clone was detected only a few times. The chain carries TRDV3 and TRDJ1, with a tentative D call TRDD3 (6 bases). From germline, CDR1 is TVYSNPD and CDR2 GDNSRS (reference sequence). V shed 0 bases and J shed 0 bases, with 26 bases lying between them. This CDR3 region has 19 residues. Here the CDR3 reads CAFSTCTTGIEEYTDKLIF. CDR3 bases: TGTGCCTTTAGTACATGTACTACCGGGATAGAAGAGTACACCGATAAACTCATCTTT.

This clone is judged large. In the same sample, other DNA sequences code for this CDR3. The chain uses TRDV3 and TRDJ1; 7 bases align to TRDD3. The V gene's germline CDR1 is TVYSNPD and CDR2 GDNSRS (reference sequence). This CDR3 contains 20 residues. The V gene end was trimmed by 1 base and the J gene end by 0 bases; junction bases not matched to a gene: 23. The CDR3 sequence: CAFMHGEGVFGGLYTDKLIF. The CDR3 coding sequence is TGTGCCTTTATGCACGGAGAGGGGGTTTTTGGGGGACTTTACACCGATAAACTCATCTTT.